These 30 T cell receptor beta chains were all obtained from the same sample, sequenced in a study of patients and donors after allogeneic stem cell transplantation. TCRdb reanalysed the RT-PCR reads using MiXCR and keeps one entry per CDR3 protein. Among approximately 220,000 distinct CDR3 sequences listed, around 40% were seen once. What was sequenced was blood, either unsorted or a sorted T cell fraction (not recorded which). Every receptor here comes from a human donor who was either an allogeneic HSCT recipient or a stem cell or donor lymphocyte infusion donor (not recorded which). It is not recorded whose cells these are; they may come from a transplant donor.

This sequence joins TRBV20-1 and TRBJ1-1; weak D call: TRBD1 (6 bases). Trimming took off 2 bases at V and 1 base at J, with 11 bases between the two ends. The germline V gene encodes CDR1 DFQATT and CDR2 SNEGSKA (reference sequence). There are 14 residues in the CDR3. The CDR3 DNA follows: TGCAGTGCTAGATCCAGGGGTAGGAACACTGAAGCTTTCTTT. This translates into CSARSRGRNTEAFF.

The rearrangement links TRBV6-5 to TRBJ2-2, with D maybe TRBD1 (6 bases). This CDR3 region has 15 residues. CDR1 MNHEY and CDR2 SVGAGI come from the germline V gene. Trimming removed 2 bases from V and 3 bases from J, with 10 bases in between. CDR3 in amino acids: CASSYDGQYTGELFF. In nucleotides, the CDR3 is TGTGCCAGCAGTTACGATGGACAGTACACCGGGGAGCTGTTTTTT.

In DNA, the CDR3 is TGTGCCAGCAGTTCGACTAGTTTAGGCTTGGATACGCAGTATTTT. Its translation is CASSSTSLGLDTQYF. The chain is built from TRBV12-3 or TRBV12-4 and TRBJ2-3; a weak D match, TRBD2 (6 bases). V lost 4 bases to trimming and J lost 6 bases, with 17 bases between them. The CDR3 covers 15 residues.

This chain connects TRBV18 to TRBJ1-2; D may be TRBD1 (6 bases). Deletions cut 1 base from V and 4 bases from J, with 25 bases between. Germline V gives CDR1 KGHSH, CDR2 LQKENI. The CDR3 is made up of 19 amino acids. The CDR3 sequence: CASSPRAPDSGQIPYGYTF. CDR3 nucleotides: TGTGCCAGCTCACCACGGGCCCCGGATTCTGGACAGATCCCCTATGGCTACACCTTC.

This clonotype was counted a few times. The V and J genes are TRBV20-1 and TRBJ1-3, with D maybe TRBD1 (5 bases). Germline lookup yields CDR1 DFQATT and CDR2 SNEGSKA (reference sequence). The CDR3 sequence is 13 residues long. The V and J ends lost 3 bases and 4 bases respectively, with 10 bases between them. CDR3 sequence (DNA): TGCAGTGCTAGCCCAGGGCTCGGAAACACCATATATTTT. It is translated as CSASPGLGNTIYF.

This clonotype was seen a few times. The genes are TRBV7-2 and TRBJ2-2; D may match TRBD1 or TRBD2 (5 bases each). The CDR3 contains 14 residues. Deletions cut 2 bases from V and 8 bases from J, with 12 bases between. The germline V gene encodes CDR1 SGHTA and CDR2 FQGNSA. The CDR3 reads CASSLRDQSGELFF. Written as DNA, the CDR3 is TGTGCCAGCAGCTTAAGGGACCAAAGTGGGGAGCTGTTTTTT.

The chain carries TRBV24-1 and TRBJ2-3; a weak D match, TRBD1 (5 bases). The germline V gene has CDR1 KGHDR and CDR2 SFDVKD. Trimming took off 3 bases at V and 0 bases at J, with 12 bases between the two ends. This CDR3 spans 16 amino acids. The CDR3 sequence: CATSDPRATSTDTQYF. The CDR3 DNA is TGTGCCACCAGTGATCCCAGGGCGACTAGCACAGATACGCAGTATTTT.

V is TRBV5-1 and J is TRBJ2-3; a possible D gene is TRBD1 (7 bases). CDR3 length: 14 amino acids. The germline V gene encodes CDR1 SGHRS and CDR2 YFSETQ. V was clipped by 1 base and J by 4 bases, with 10 bases between them. CDR3 residues: CASSLRGTADTQYF. The CDR3 DNA sequence: TGCGCCAGCAGCTTGCGGGGGACAGCAGATACGCAGTATTTT.

The chain links TRBV12-3 or TRBV12-4 to TRBJ1-2; 8 bases line up with TRBD1. The CDR3 contains 14 residues. V was pared by 6 bases and J by 5 bases, with 8 bases of the junction left unmatched. CDR3 in amino acids: CASSPGQVLYGYTF. For the CDR3, the DNA is TGTGCCAGCAGCCCGGGACAGGTTTTATATGGCTACACCTTC.

In this sample, this clonotype turned up a few times. J is TRBJ1-5 and V is TRBV7-2; TRBD1 aligns across 7 bases. Germline V gene lookup returns CDR1 SGHTA and CDR2 FQGNSA. The J segment lost 2 bases and the V segment lost 5 bases, leaving 9 bases of the junction unmatched. The CDR3 totals 16 residues. CDR3 DNA sequence: TGTGCCAGCAGCCCAACAGGGGCTTCGGGCAATCAGCCCCAGCATTTT. Residues: CASSPTGASGNQPQHF.

This clonotype was counted a few times. The chain joins TRBV7-2 to TRBJ1-2; D is possibly TRBD1 (6 bases). The CDR3 sequence is 13 residues long. V gave up 5 bases and J gave up 4 bases, with 11 bases separating them. The V gene's germline CDR1 is SGHTA and CDR2 FQGNSA. The DNA of the CDR3 is TGTGCCAGCAGCGCGGGACACGTCTATGGCTACACCTTC. This translates into CASSAGHVYGYTF.

There are a few counts of this clonotype. CDR3 in DNA: TGTGCCAGCAGCTTAGCTACAGGGTCAGGCTACAATGAGCAGTTCTTC. This codes for CASSLATGSGYNEQFF. This chain uses TRBV11-2 with TRBJ2-1, with a tentative D call TRBD1 (6 bases). Trimming removed 1 base at V and 3 bases at J, with 13 bases between. The CDR3 sequence is 16 residues long. Germline V gene lookup returns CDR1 SGHAT and CDR2 FQNNGV.

Comments on this clonotype: The junction departs from the called germline gene at one end, perhaps through a read error. This chain links TRBV9 with TRBJ1-2; D is ambiguous. The CDR3 is 12 amino acids. CDR1 is SGDLS, CDR2 YYNGEE, per germline. The CDR3 coding sequence is TGTGCCAGCAGCGTAGGGGAGACTGCCCCGGTCTTC. Protein sequence: CASSVGETAPVF.

The rearrangement links TRBV4-1 to TRBJ1-1; D is ambiguous. Germline CDR1 and CDR2: MGHRA and YSYEKL. V lost 4 bases and J lost 8, with 14 bases in between. The CDR3 covers 13 residues. Here the CDR3 reads CASSPRPGEEAFF. In DNA, the CDR3 is TGCGCCAGCAGCCCGCGACCCGGGGAGGAAGCTTTCTTT.

V and J are TRBV11-2 and TRBJ2-3; 10 bases map to TRBD2. V lost 1 base and J lost 2; bases outside the gene matches: 6. The CDR3 consists of 17 residues. Germline V CDR1 and CDR2: SGHAT, FQNNGV. The CDR3 coding sequence is TGTGCCAGCAGCTTAGGCCGAGCGGGGGGGGTCACAGATACGCAGTATTTT. Protein: CASSLGRAGGVTDTQYF.

The V gene is TRBV10-3, the J gene TRBJ2-7, with 8 bases matching TRBD1. The CDR3 runs 14 residues. The germline CDR1 and CDR2 sequences are ENHRY and SYGVKD. The V and J ends lost 6 bases and 2 bases, in that order; junction bases with no gene match: 6. CDR3 nucleotides: TGTGCCATCAGGACAGGGGCGAAGACCTACGAGCAGTACTTC. Amino acid sequence: CAIRTGAKTYEQYF.

This clonotype was counted between two and nine times. J is TRBJ1-2 and V is TRBV7-8; D not certain. Trimming shortened V by 0 bases and J by 4 bases, and 12 bases separated the two germline ends. Germline CDR1 reads SGHVS; CDR2 reads FQNEAQ. The CDR3 sequence is 15 residues long. The CDR3 DNA sequence: TGTGCCAGCAGCTTAGCAGGTCGAGGCGTCTATGGCTACACCTTC. It specifies CASSLAGRGVYGYTF.

The chain uses TRBV20-1 and TRBJ1-5, with TRBD1 as a possible D gene (6 bases). Germline V gene lookup returns CDR1 DFQATT and CDR2 SNEGSKA (reference sequence). Trimming removed 1 base from V and 6 bases from J, with 13 bases in between. CDR3 length: 14 amino acids. CDR3 amino acids: CSARGVQGSQPQHF. The CDR3 DNA reads TGCAGTGCTAGAGGAGTACAGGGAAGTCAGCCCCAGCATTTT.

This clonotype was counted a few times. The J gene is TRBJ1-6, the V gene TRBV5-1; TRBD1 agrees at 11 bases. J gave up 10 bases and V 3 bases, and 9 bases lay outside the gene matches. The CDR3 has 16 residues. Germline CDR1 and CDR2: SGHRS and YFSETQ. In DNA form, the CDR3 reads TGCGCCAGCAGCTGGAAGCCGGGACAGGGGGAATCACCCCTCCACTTT. This translates into CASSWKPGQGESPLHF.

This clonotype occurred a few times. The J gene is TRBJ1-1, the V gene TRBV12-3 or TRBV12-4; no clear D gene. CDR3 length: 13 amino acids. V lost 7 bases and J lost 5, with 14 bases in between. The CDR3 loop reads CASTPRVQTEAFF. In DNA, the CDR3 is TGTGCCAGCACCCCGCGGGTTCAGACTGAAGCTTTCTTT.

The V call is TRBV2, the J call TRBJ1-1, with a tentative D call TRBD1 (6 bases). Trimming took off 3 bases at V and 0 bases at J, with 14 bases between the two ends. The CDR3 loop spans 16 amino acids. CDR1 SNHLY and CDR2 FYNNEI come from the germline V gene. The CDR3 region is CASSEPLRGLNTEAFF. CDR3 sequence (DNA): TGTGCCAGCAGTGAGCCCCTTAGGGGGTTGAACACTGAAGCTTTCTTT.

The V and J genes are TRBV30 and TRBJ1-3; unclear D gene. V lost 3 bases and J 4 bases, leaving 13 bases between the germline ends. This CDR3 spans 14 amino acids. CDR1 GTSNPN and CDR2 SVGIG come from the germline V gene (reference sequence). The CDR3 bases are TGTGCCTGGAGCGGACCACCGCGCGGAAACACCATATATTTT. Its protein product is CAWSGPPRGNTIYF. Combining the CDR3 with reference TRBV30 and TRBJ1-3 gives the whole variable domain SQTIHQWPATLVQPVGSPLSLECTVEGTSNPNLYWYRQAAGRGLQLLFYSVGIGQISSEVPQNLSASRPQDRQFILSSKKLLLSDSGFYLCAWSGPPRGNTIYFGEGSWLTVV.

This clonotype was found many times. This sequence joins TRBV5-1 and TRBJ1-3; D gene uncertain. The germline V gene has CDR1 SGHRS and CDR2 YFSETQ. CDR3 size: 14 residues. The germline V and J ends were trimmed by 2 bases and 4 bases, with 10 bases remaining between them. CDR3 in amino acids: CASSFTGIGNTIYF. CDR3 nucleotides: TGCGCCAGCAGCTTCACGGGGATCGGAAACACCATATATTTT. The whole variable domain, remainder taken from reference TRBV5-1 and TRBJ1-3, is KAGVTQTPRYLIKTRGQQVTLSCSPISGHRSVSWYQQTPGQGLQFLFEYFSETQRNKGNFPGRFSGRQFSNSRSEMNVSTLELGDSALYLCASSFTGIGNTIYFGEGSWLTVV.

This clonotype was seen a handful of times. The V gene is TRBV12-3 or TRBV12-4, the J gene TRBJ2-7; D is perhaps TRBD1 (6 bases). V was pared by 8 bases and J by 2 bases, with 10 bases between. This CDR3 region has 12 residues. The CDR3 DNA sequence: TGTGCCAGCCGTGGGGGCGCCTACGAGCAGTACTTC. The encoded protein is CASRGGAYEQYF.

The rearrangement joins TRBV7-9 to TRBJ1-1, with D possibly being TRBD1 (5 bases). The CDR3 runs 12 residues. V was trimmed by 4 bases and J by 6 bases, leaving 9 bases between them. Per the germline V gene, CDR1 is SEHNR and CDR2 is FQNEAQ (reference sequence). The CDR3 sequence is CASSWGLAEAFF. As DNA, the CDR3 is TGTGCCAGCAGCTGGGGGTTGGCTGAAGCTTTCTTT.

The chain employs TRBV6-6 and TRBJ1-1, with D maybe TRBD1 (6 bases). The CDR3 is 14 amino acids. Germline CDR1 reads MNHNY; CDR2 reads SVGAGI (reference sequence). Trimming took off 7 bases at V and 1 base at J, with 13 bases between the two ends. The CDR3 nucleotides read TGTGCCAGCACCCGAGGGGGGGGGAACACTGAAGCTTTCTTT. Translated, it gives CASTRGGGNTEAFF.

This clonotype has more than one count but fewer than ten. The CDR3 sequence is CAWSSQGDQPQHF. Here the CDR3 DNA reads TGTGCCTGGAGTTCGCAAGGGGATCAGCCCCAGCATTTT. This chain connects TRBV30 to TRBJ1-5, with D tentatively TRBD1 (5 bases). The V gene lost 2 bases and the J gene lost 5 bases, with 10 bases spanning the gap. The germline gives CDR1 GTSNPN, CDR2 SVGIG (reference sequence). The CDR3 is made up of 13 amino acids.

This clonotype showed up just a few times. The chain employs TRBV5-1 and TRBJ1-3; no clear D gene. Trimming took 0 bases from V and 0 from J, leaving 7 bases between them. This CDR3 is built from 15 residues. Germline V gives CDR1 SGHRS, CDR2 YFSETQ. CDR3 in amino acids: CASSLEAISGNTIYF. CDR3 sequence (DNA): TGCGCCAGCAGCTTGGAAGCAATCTCTGGAAACACCATATATTTT.

This clonotype was counted only a few times. The chain uses TRBV4-3 and TRBJ2-2; 7 positions match TRBD2. The ends lost 0 bases at V and 0 bases at J; junction bases unmatched: 4. The length of the CDR3 is 17 residues. Germline values: CDR1 LGHNA, CDR2 YSLEER. The CDR3 DNA is TGCGCCAGCAGCCAAGAATTGGGACTAACGAACACCGGGGAGCTGTTTTTT. Translated: CASSQELGLTNTGELFF.

This clonotype has just a few counts. The rearrangement joins TRBV4-1 to TRBJ2-1, with D possibly being TRBD1 or TRBD2 (5 bases each). Germline CDR1 is MGHRA and CDR2 is YSYEKL. The CDR3 covers 17 residues. Trimming removed 4 bases from V and 3 bases from J, with 19 bases in between. The CDR3 DNA reads TGCGCCAGCAGCCCATCCCCAGTATTGGGGGACTACAATGAGCAGTTCTTC. This gives the protein CASSPSPVLGDYNEQFF.